The clone carrying this T cell receptor (beta chain) was recorded at least ten times. Its antigen is as yet unknown. TCR beta VDJ and CDR3 were profiled, and genomic DNA was the template. TCRdb fed the reads into MiXCR, producing one record per CDR3 protein. The table includes 180,000 or so distinct CDR3 sequences, 40% to 55% detected once. This entry is derived from a study of CD8+CD57+ T cells in acquired aplastic anemia. Whole-study context: Sorted CD4+ and CD8+ cells gave a mean 3.2 ug DNA, range 0.2 to 27.4 ug.

Study findings and constraints: Between the patient and control groups, CD8+ Simpson's diversity did not differ significantly.

Only patients with CD8+CD57+ cell expansion on flow cytometry were chosen for sequencing. V trimming: 6 bases; J trimming: 4 bases; junction bases outside the gene matches: 3. Germline assignment: CDR1 KGHDR and CDR2 SFDVKD. The length of the CDR3 is 15 residues. The receptor was isolated from a human donor with aplastic anemia. The sample taken for sequencing was sorted CD4+, CD8+, or CD8+CD57+ T cells (not recorded which) from PBMCs. The chain employs TRBV24-1 and TRBJ2-3; TRBD2 agrees at 13 bases. The CDR3 bases are TGTGCCACCAGTCGGACTAGCGGGGGTCCAGATACGCAGTATTTT. It is translated as CATSRTSGGPDTQYF.